This T cell receptor beta chain was found in a study of blood T cells in healthy people across ages. Whole-study findings and limits: In these data, TCR beta diversity tracked strongly with naive T cell percentage.

With a J-beta primer mix and a sample-barcoded 5' primer, a second PCR ran about 7 to 12 cycles. Every cDNA molecule carried a tag from a template-switch adaptor bearing 12 random nucleotides. TCRdb analysed the 5' RACE reads with MiXCR anew, one entry per CDR3 protein. The repertoire holds around 1,700,000 distinct CDR3 sequences, with 28% as singletons. Turning to this clonotype: Its antigen is as yet unknown.

CDR3 length: 15 residues. Trimming removed 2 bases at V and 4 bases at J, with 14 bases between. CDR1 is SEHNR and CDR2 is FQNEAQ in the germline V gene (reference sequence). Each sample had at least 6 million PBMCs isolated. V is TRBV7-9 and J is TRBJ1-2, with D uncertain. The clonotype originates from a woman in her 30s in good health. Specimen: blood. CDR3 DNA: TGTGCCAGCAGCTTATCGTTAGCAGCCACCTATGGCTACACCTTC. This codes for CASSLSLAATYGYTF.